This TCR beta chain derives from a study of T cells in Graves' hyperthyroidism and ophthalmopathy. Germline V gene lookup returns CDR1 SGHRS and CDR2 YFSETQ. Trimming left V 3 bases short and J 1 base short, with 10 bases between. CDR3 length: 14 residues. This clonotype occurred many times. Amplification yielded TCR beta CDR3 regions, with RNA transcripts as the source. HTBI primers were employed in a first-round RT-PCR of the TCR CDR3. TCRdb reprocessed the multiplex PCR reads via MiXCR and lists one record per CDR3 protein. The repertoire holds about 720,000 distinct CDR3 sequences, less than 20% seen once, with around 7.7% in the top ten.

The chain uses TRBV5-1 and TRBJ1-1; D possibly corresponds to TRBD1 (5 bases). What was sequenced was blood. The receptor was derived from a man younger than 35 with Graves' hyperthyroidism. CDR3: CASSSRVGNTEAFF. CDR3 DNA sequence: TGCGCCAGCAGCTCCAGGGTAGGGAACACTGAAGCTTTCTTT.